This entry lists 18 T cell receptor beta chains sequenced from one sample in a study of blood T cell repertoires in COVID-19. TCRdb's copy holds only in-frame clones and misses some; the assay was immunoSEQ multiplex PCR. The data contain fewer than 150,000 clones, more than 70% of them seen just once; the ten biggest clones take up roughly 28%. The specimen sequenced was peripheral blood. The receptors come from a human donor in a cohort sampled during active COVID-19.

The chain combines TRBV9 with TRBJ2-1; D is possibly TRBD1 (6 bases). CDR1 is SGDLS and CDR2 is YYNGEE in the germline V gene. The V end lost 0 bases, the J end lost 4 bases, and 11 bases lay between the germline ends. The CDR3 sequence is 15 residues long. The CDR3 region is CASSVEGTRYNEQFF. The DNA of the CDR3 is TGTGCCAGCAGCGTAGAAGGGACACGTTACAATGAGCAGTTCTTC.

In its sample, this clone was seen once. The chain uses TRBV3-1 (or the pseudogene TRBV3-2) and TRBJ2-1; the match to TRBD2 covers 13 bases. This CDR3 has 15 residues. The germline CDR1 and CDR2 sequences are LGHDT and YNNKEL (reference sequence). J was trimmed by 6 bases and V by 5 bases; bases with no gene match: 4. DNA of the CDR3: TGTGCCAGCAGCATCACTAGCGGGGGGGCCAATGAGCAGTTCTTC. As protein: CASSITSGGANEQFF.

The chain employs TRBV7-3 and TRBJ2-5, with TRBD2 matching over 10 bases. V lost 5 bases and J lost 4; bases outside the gene matches: 10. This CDR3 is built from 16 residues. CDR1 and CDR2 (germline): SGHTA, FQGTGA. CDR3 in amino acids: CASSPFKRGGRETQYF. The CDR3 DNA reads as TGTGCCAGCAGCCCCTTTAAGCGGGGGGGCAGAGAGACCCAGTACTTC.

The rearrangement links TRBV7-6 to TRBJ2-5; possible D gene TRBD2, 5 bases. The V gene's germline CDR1 is SGHVS and CDR2 FNYEAQ. The CDR3 consists of 14 residues. V was clipped by 4 bases and J by 2 bases, with 11 bases between them. As DNA, the CDR3 is TGTGCCAGCAGCTGGAGGACGGCTCAAGAGACCCAGTACTTC. Translating gives CASSWRTAQETQYF. Filled out from reference TRBV7-6 and TRBJ2-5, the complete variable domain reads GAGVSQSPRYKVTKRGQDVALRCDPISGHVSLYWYRQALGQGPEFLTYFNYEAQQDKSGLPNDRFSAERPEGSISTLTIQRTEQRDSAMYRCASSWRTAQETQYFGPGTRLLVL.

The V gene is TRBV7-2, the J gene TRBJ1-2, with 8 bases aligning to TRBD1. This CDR3 is 17 amino acids long. Germline V gene lookup returns CDR1 SGHTA and CDR2 FQGNSA. V trimming: 4 bases; J trimming: 4 bases; junction bases outside the gene matches: 14. CDR3 sequence reads: CASSSSQPGQGGYGYTF. For the CDR3, the DNA is TGTGCCAGCAGCTCTAGCCAGCCCGGACAGGGTGGCTATGGCTACACCTTC. The full variable domain, its missing parts supplied by reference TRBV7-2 and TRBJ1-2, is GAGVSQSPSNKVTEKGKDVELRCDPISGHTALYWYRQSLGQGLEFLIYFQGNSAPDKSGLPSDRFSAERTGGSVSTLTIQRTQQEDSAVYLCASSSSQPGQGGYGYTFGSGTRLTVV.

The chain employs TRBV5-6 and TRBJ2-5; D may be TRBD1 (6 bases). The CDR3 sequence is 16 residues long. Trimming stripped 1 base from V and 5 bases from J, with 18 bases between. CDR1 and CDR2 from the germline V gene are SGHDT and YYEEEE. For the CDR3, the DNA is TGTGCCAGCAGCTTGAATGGGGGCCCGGGGTGGGAGACCCAGTACTTC. This sequence encodes CASSLNGGPGWETQYF.

The rearrangement links TRBV18 to TRBJ2-7; TRBD2 matches at 8 bases. Germline values: CDR1 KGHSH, CDR2 LQKENI. This CDR3 comprises 15 residues. Trimming took 8 bases from V and 0 from J; bases not matched to a gene: 9. The CDR3: CASRGGDMPSYEQYF. DNA for the CDR3: TGTGCCAGCCGGGGGGGGGACATGCCCTCCTACGAGCAGTACTTC.

CDR3 loop: CSVGEDRGKYEQYF. CDR3 nucleotide sequence: TGCAGCGTCGGAGAGGACAGAGGGAAATACGAGCAGTACTTC. V usage is TRBV29-1 and J usage is TRBJ2-7, with D maybe TRBD1 (6 bases). Between the trimmed V and J ends, which lost 6 bases and 4 bases, there was a span of 19 bases. This CDR3 has 14 amino acids. Germline assignment: CDR1 SQVTM and CDR2 ANQGSEA.

The chain carries TRBV6-5 and TRBJ2-7; D is uncertain. The CDR3 has 13 residues. Trimming removed 5 bases from V and 3 bases from J, with 11 bases in between. Germline values: CDR1 MNHEY, CDR2 SVGAGI. CDR3 sequence: CASSRGTYYEQYF. The CDR3 nucleotides are TGTGCCAGCAGTAGAGGCACCTACTACGAGCAGTACTTC.

The chain uses TRBV4-1 and TRBJ2-7; 8 bases are shared with TRBD1. Germline V lookup: CDR1 MGHRA, CDR2 YSYEKL. V lost 0 bases, J lost 0 bases, and 4 bases stayed unmatched. The length of the CDR3 is 16 residues. CDR3 in DNA: TGCGCCAGCAGCCAAGAAAGGACAGGGATCTCCTACGAGCAGTACTTC. Its translation is CASSQERTGISYEQYF.

The chain carries TRBV4-3 and TRBJ2-2; the D gene is possibly TRBD2 (6 bases). The CDR3 extends over 14 amino acids. V lost 1 base to trimming and J lost 4 bases, with 7 bases between them. Germline CDR1 reads LGHNA; CDR2 reads YSLEER. CDR3 region: CASSQAGLTGELFF. The CDR3 region has the DNA TGCGCCAGCAGCCAAGCGGGACTCACCGGGGAGCTGTTTTTT.

V usage is TRBV11-1 and J usage is TRBJ1-2; D unclear. The CDR3 is 13 residues long. The germline V gene encodes CDR1 SGHAT and CDR2 FQDESV (reference sequence). V was pared by 3 bases and J by 1 base, with 6 bases between. CDR3 region: CASSFTDNYGYTF. The CDR3 nucleotides are TGTGCCAGCAGCTTCACAGATAACTATGGCTACACCTTC. The full variable domain, completed using reference TRBV11-1 and TRBJ1-2, is EAEVAQSPRYKITEKSQAVAFWCDPISGHATLYWYRQILGQGPELLVQFQDESVVDDSQLPKDRFSAERLKGVDSTLKIQPAELGDSAMYLCASSFTDNYGYTFGSGTRLTVV.

The gene calls are TRBV5-1 and TRBJ2-5; D may be TRBD2 (6 bases). V was cut by 4 bases and J by 7 bases, with 26 bases left in between. The CDR3 is 17 residues long. Looked up from germline, CDR1 is SGHRS and CDR2 is YFSETQ. The CDR3 nucleotides are TGCGCCAGCAGCCACCTATCCGGGACTGGCAATGGTCGGACCCAGTACTTC. Translated, it gives CASSHLSGTGNGRTQYF.

The V call is TRBV2, the J call TRBJ2-7; possible D gene TRBD1, 6 bases. Germline loops: CDR1 SNHLY, CDR2 FYNNEI. This CDR3 has 15 amino acids. With 1 base removed from V and 0 bases from J, the gap between germline ends came to 10 bases. The CDR3 sequence is CASSEGGRASYEQYF. CDR3 in DNA: TGTGCCAGCAGTGAAGGGGGGCGGGCCTCCTACGAGCAGTACTTC.

J is TRBJ2-2 and V is TRBV2; 9 bases are shared with TRBD2. V was clipped by 2 bases and J by 0 bases; unmatched bases: 7. The CDR3 extends over 18 amino acids. The germline V gene has CDR1 SNHLY and CDR2 FYNNEI. In DNA form, the CDR3 reads TGTGCCAGCAGTGAAAGTTGGAGCGGGGGGTCGAACACCGGGGAGCTGTTTTTT. This sequence encodes CASSESWSGGSNTGELFF. The complete variable domain, with remaining parts taken from reference TRBV2 and TRBJ2-2, reads EPEVTQTPSHQVTQMGQEVILRCVPISNHLYFYWYRQILGQKVEFLVSFYNNEISEKSEIFDDQFSVERPDGSNFTLKIRSTKLEDSAMYFCASSESWSGGSNTGELFFGEGSRLTVL.

The chain recombines TRBV7-2 with TRBJ2-1, with 11 bases lining up with TRBD2. Looked up from germline, CDR1 is SGHTA and CDR2 is FQGNSA. Germline trimming cut 5 bases from V and 2 bases from J; bases unmatched to any gene: 2. The CDR3 loop spans 15 amino acids. This CDR3 is CASSPSGGPYNEQFF. Here the CDR3 DNA reads TGTGCCAGCAGCCCTAGCGGGGGGCCCTACAATGAGCAGTTCTTC.

The chain is built from TRBV27 and TRBJ2-6; D remains unclear. The CDR3 runs to 14 residues. Germline CDR1 is MNHEY and CDR2 is SMNVEV (reference sequence). The V end lost 2 bases, the J end lost 4 bases, and 6 bases lay between the germline ends. This CDR3 is CASSLGRGANVLTF. CDR3 nucleotide sequence: TGTGCCAGCAGTTTAGGGCGAGGGGCCAACGTCCTGACTTTC.

This clone occurred a few times. The chain recombines TRBV18 with TRBJ2-1; 11 nucleotides align to TRBD1. The V and J ends lost 3 bases and 6 bases, in that order; junction bases with no gene match: 10. CDR1 and CDR2 from the germline V gene are KGHSH and LQKENI. The CDR3 length is 17 residues. The CDR3 DNA follows: TGTGCCAGCTCACCCCCGCGTGGACAGGGGGCTTCCAATGAGCAGTTCTTC. Amino acids: CASSPPRGQGASNEQFF.